This T cell receptor (beta chain) was documented in a study of OX40 agonist ivuxolimab in advanced cancers. General observations from the study: More expanded clones were found, on average, in CD8+ than in CD4+ T cells.

Profiled with immunoSEQ multiplex PCR; TCRdb holds only in-frame clones, not every one. Of 85,000 to 100,000 clones detected, about 92% appear once; the ten largest clones hold 0.26%. Blood specimens came from baseline, cycle 4 day 1, and cycle 7 day 1. Turning to this clone: Its cognate antigen is unknown.

This TCR was sampled from an adult with an advanced solid tumor such as melanoma, head and neck, liver or kidney cancer. The material was CD4+ or CD8+ T cells sorted from blood, obtained in a trial of the OX40 agonist ivuxolimab.

CDR3: CASSLAGVYNEQFF. The CDR3 DNA reads as TGTGCCAGCAGCTTAGCGGGGGTCTACAATGAGCAGTTCTTC. V is TRBV11-2 and J is TRBJ2-1; D possibly corresponds to TRBD2 (6 bases). Trimming shortened V by 1 base and J by 3 bases, and 7 bases separated the two germline ends. The CDR3 has 14 amino acids. CDR1 SGHAT and CDR2 FQNNGV come from the germline V gene.